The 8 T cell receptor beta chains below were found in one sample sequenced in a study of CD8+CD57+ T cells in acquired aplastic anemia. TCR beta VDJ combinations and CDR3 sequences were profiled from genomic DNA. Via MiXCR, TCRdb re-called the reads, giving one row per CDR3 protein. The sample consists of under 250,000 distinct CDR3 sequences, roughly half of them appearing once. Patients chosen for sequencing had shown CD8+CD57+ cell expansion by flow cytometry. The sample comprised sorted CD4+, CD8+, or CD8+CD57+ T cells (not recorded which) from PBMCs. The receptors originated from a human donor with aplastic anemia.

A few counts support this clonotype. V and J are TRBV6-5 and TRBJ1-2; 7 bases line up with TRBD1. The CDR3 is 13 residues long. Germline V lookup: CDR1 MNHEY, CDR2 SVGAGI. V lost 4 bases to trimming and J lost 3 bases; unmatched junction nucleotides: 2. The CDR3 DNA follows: TGTGCCAGCAGTTCCGGGACAGACTATGGCTACACCTTC. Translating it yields CASSSGTDYGYTF.

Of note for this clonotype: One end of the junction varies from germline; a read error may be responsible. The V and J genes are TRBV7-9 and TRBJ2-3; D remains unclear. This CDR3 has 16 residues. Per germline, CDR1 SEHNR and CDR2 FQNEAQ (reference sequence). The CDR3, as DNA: TGTGCCAGCAGCTTCGATAGAGTACTAATCACAGATGCGCAGTATTTT. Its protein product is CASSFDRVLITDAQYF. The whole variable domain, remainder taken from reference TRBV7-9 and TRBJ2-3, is DTGVSQNPRHKITKRGQNVTFRCDPISEHNRLYWYRQTLGQGPEFLTYFQNEAQLEKSRLLSDRFSAERPKGSFSTLEIQRTEQGDSAMYLCASSFDRVLITDAQYFGPGTRLTVL.

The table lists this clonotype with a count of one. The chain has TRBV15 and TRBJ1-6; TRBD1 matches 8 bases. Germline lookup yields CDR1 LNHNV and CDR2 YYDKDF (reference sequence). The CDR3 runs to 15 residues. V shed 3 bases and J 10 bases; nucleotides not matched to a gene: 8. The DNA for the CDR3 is TGTGCCACCAGCAGGGGGGACAGGTCATCCTCACCCCTCCACTTT. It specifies CATSRGDRSSSPLHF.

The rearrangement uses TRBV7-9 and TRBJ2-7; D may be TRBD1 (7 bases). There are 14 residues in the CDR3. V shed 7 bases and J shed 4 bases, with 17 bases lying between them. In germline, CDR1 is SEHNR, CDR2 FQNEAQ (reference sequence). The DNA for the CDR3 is TGTGCCAGCAAGGCCGGAGGGGGCGGATACGAGCAGTACTTC. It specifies CASKAGGGGYEQYF.

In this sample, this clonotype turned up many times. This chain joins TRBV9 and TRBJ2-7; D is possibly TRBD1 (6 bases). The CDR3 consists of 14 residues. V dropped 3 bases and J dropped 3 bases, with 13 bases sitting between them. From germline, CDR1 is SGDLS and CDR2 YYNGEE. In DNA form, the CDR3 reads TGTGCCAGCAGCGGACCCGGGACACTCTACGAGCAGTACTTC. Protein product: CASSGPGTLYEQYF.

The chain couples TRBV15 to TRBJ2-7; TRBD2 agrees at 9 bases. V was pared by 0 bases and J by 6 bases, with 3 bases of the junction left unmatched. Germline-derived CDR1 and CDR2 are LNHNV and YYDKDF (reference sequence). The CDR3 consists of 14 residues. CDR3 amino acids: CATSREGGGAEQYF. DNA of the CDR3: TGTGCCACCAGCAGAGAGGGCGGGGGGGCCGAGCAGTACTTC.

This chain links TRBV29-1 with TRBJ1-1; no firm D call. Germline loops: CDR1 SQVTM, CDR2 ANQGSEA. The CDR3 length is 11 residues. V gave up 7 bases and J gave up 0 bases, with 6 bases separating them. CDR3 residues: CSDRVNTEAFF. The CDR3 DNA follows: TGCAGCGACCGGGTGAACACTGAAGCTTTCTTT.

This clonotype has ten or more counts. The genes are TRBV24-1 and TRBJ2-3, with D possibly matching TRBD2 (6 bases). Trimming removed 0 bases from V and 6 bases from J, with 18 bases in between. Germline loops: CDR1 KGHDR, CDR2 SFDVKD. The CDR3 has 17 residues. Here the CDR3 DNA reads TGTGCCACCAGTGATTTGGATAGCCCCGGAGGGCGGGATACGCAGTATTTT. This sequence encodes CATSDLDSPGGRDTQYF.